What follows describes a single T cell receptor (beta chain). What it recognizes is unknown. CDR1 is LNHNV, CDR2 YYDKDF, per germline (reference sequence). The V and J ends lost 0 bases and 14 bases respectively, with 17 bases between them. This CDR3 comprises 14 residues. The method was immunoSEQ multiplex PCR; TCRdb's version includes in-frame clones alone and lacks a portion of them. The table lists over 80,000 clones, around 87% of them singletons, with more than 4% in the top ten. The record originates from a study of OX40 agonist ivuxolimab in advanced cancers. The wider study: Patients received ivuxolimab, an agonistic anti-OX40 (CD134) antibody.

The study's findings and limits: Within 6 weeks, CD4+ and CD8+ blood T cells expanded clonally at 0.1 to 3.0 mg/kg.

The sequence came from an adult with an advanced solid tumor such as melanoma, head and neck, liver or kidney cancer. The specimen comprised CD4+ or CD8+ T cells sorted from blood, sampled in a trial of the OX40 agonist ivuxolimab. The chain has TRBV15 and TRBJ1-5; D gene unclear. The CDR3 coding sequence is TGTGCCACCAGCAGAGATCAGTCCGGTAGCAGCGAGCATTTT. Amino acid sequence: CATSRDQSGSSEHF.